The clone carrying this T cell receptor (beta chain) was picked up a small number of times. Its specificity is not known. Samples with a second dose at about 4 or about 12 weeks were pooled together. The data stem from a study of T cell responses to AZD1222 COVID-19 vaccine. Study observations and caveats: Researchers report vaccine-associated CD4 TCRs spanning spike, with dominance at 160-218 and 743-854. At study baseline, merely about 6 AZD1222 recipients were seropositive. Targeting of unmutated variant regions was reportedly seen in nearly half of spike-specific TCRs.

The CDR3 contains 15 residues. V shed 4 bases, J shed 4 bases, and the junction held 7 bases outside the gene matches. CDR1 LNHNV and CDR2 YYDKDF come from the germline V gene (reference sequence). Assay used: immunoSEQ multiplex PCR; TCRdb lists only in-frame clones, some missing. Of roughly 140,000 clones detected, more than 80% appear once; the ten largest clones hold less than 3.5%. Sequenced material: peripheral blood, taken 28 days after the second AZD1222 dose. The source of this sequence is an adult who received the AZD1222 COVID-19 vaccine. The genes are TRBV15 and TRBJ2-7, with 10 bases aligning to TRBD2. CDR3 DNA sequence: TGTGCCACCAGCATAAATCAGCGGGAGGGATACGAGCAGTACTTC. Translated: CATSINQREGYEQYF.